The TCR beta chain described here comes from a study of sequential checkpoint blockade in melanoma. Turning to the study itself: Randomization was 1:1 between first-line nivolumab→ipilimumab and ipilimumab→nivolumab.

Germline CDR1 reads SEHNR; CDR2 reads FQNEAQ (reference sequence). CDR3 size: 14 residues. V was clipped by 1 base and J by 6 bases, with 12 bases between them. Libraries were prepared by immunoSEQ multiplex PCR; TCRdb keeps only in-frame clonotypes and omits some of them. This sample carries approximately 28,000 clones, 83% of them seen once, and the ten largest clones take 17%. The sample's treatment: randomized to nivolumab then ipilimumab (arm A) or the reverse (arm B). This chain links TRBV7-9 with TRBJ1-1; weak D call: TRBD1 (5 bases). This specimen consisted of CD8+ T cells sorted from blood (inferred from file names), obtained from a patient given nivolumab and ipilimumab in sequence. The clonotype originates from a human donor with melanoma. The CDR3 reads CASSLVSGYPEAFF. The DNA for the CDR3 is TGTGCCAGCAGCTTAGTTTCAGGGTATCCTGAAGCTTTCTTT.